The text below deals with one T cell receptor (beta chain). The sample comes from a study of blood T cell repertoires in COVID-19. The CDR3 sequence is 15 residues long. CDR1 and CDR2 from the germline V gene are SGHRS and YFSETQ. V was pared by 4 bases and J by 5 bases, with 7 bases of the junction left unmatched. Original processing notes: Amplification of reference gene primers was used by the study to estimate nucleated cell counts. Libraries were prepared by immunoSEQ multiplex PCR; TCRdb keeps only in-frame clonotypes and omits some of them. V, J and clone size were drawn from that table, and D and trimming were deduced from the DNA. The sample has about 300,000 clones, about nine tenths seen once; the top ten hold around 4.8%.

Sequencing was carried out using PBMCs or T cells enriched from blood (not recorded which). The rearrangement links TRBV5-1 to TRBJ2-5; 11 bases match TRBD1. The sequence was obtained from a man aged 60 to 69 who had recovered from COVID-19. The DNA of the CDR3 is TGCGCCAGCAGCGTTTCCGGGACAGGGGGGGAGACCCAGTACTTC. It is translated as CASSVSGTGGETQYF.